These 27 T cell receptor beta chains came from one sample sequenced in a study of molecular identifiers for immune sequencing clone quantification. TCRdb re-called the PCR reads through MiXCR, storing one row per CDR3 protein. The sample shows roughly 320,000 distinct CDR3 sequences, 24% of them seen only once. Sequencing was performed on naive CD8+ T cells from blood, with Jurkat cell RNA spiked in. Regarding subset: FACS-sorted CD8+CD4-CCR7+CD45RA+ naive T cells. Every receptor here comes from a human donor in good health. Some libraries in this study had Jurkat cell RNA spiked in.

At least ten counts were recorded for this clonotype. DNA of the CDR3: TGCAGCGTTGTGACAGCGGACGCAAATGAAAAACTGTTTTTT. Its protein is CSVVTADANEKLFF. This chain links TRBV29-1 with TRBJ1-4, with D perhaps matching TRBD1 (5 bases). Deletions cut 4 bases from V and 5 bases from J, with 14 bases between. Germline V gives CDR1 SQVTM, CDR2 ANQGSEA. CDR3 size: 14 residues.

The chain is built from TRBV13 and TRBJ2-2; weak D call: TRBD1 (5 bases). The CDR3 loop spans 15 amino acids. Trimming cost V 9 bases and J 5 bases, with 19 bases left between them. The V gene's germline CDR1 is PRHDT and CDR2 FYEKMQ (reference sequence). CDR3 in DNA: TGTGCCAGGAACTTAGGTGGGGCTCGGACCGGGGAGCTGTTTTTT. Its translation: CARNLGGARTGELFF.

This clonotype was detected ten times or more. The chain employs TRBV7-9 and TRBJ2-7; D may be TRBD2 (5 bases). The CDR3 loop spans 13 amino acids. From germline, CDR1 is SEHNR and CDR2 FQNEAQ (reference sequence). V dropped 1 base and J dropped 6 bases, with 10 bases sitting between them. The CDR3 sequence: CASSLDGVLEQYF. For the CDR3, the DNA is TGTGCCAGCAGCTTAGACGGGGTACTCGAGCAGTACTTC.

Notes on this clonotype: Being one base from a much bigger clone, this may be a read error. The CDR3 bases are TGTGCCAGCAGCCCAACGGTGGGGTCGAGCGGAGACGAGCAGTACTTC. Its translation: CASSPTVGSSGDEQYF. The chain couples TRBV7-9 to TRBJ2-7; D may be TRBD2 (5 bases). The CDR3 sequence is 16 residues long. In germline, CDR1 is SEHNR, CDR2 FQNEAQ (reference sequence). Trimming took off 5 bases at V and 5 bases at J, with 22 bases between the two ends.

About this clonotype: A junction end diverges from the germline sequence, so it may reflect a read error. This rearrangement joins TRBV19 to TRBJ1-1; D is unresolved. This CDR3 has 12 residues. Germline V gives CDR1 LNHDA, CDR2 SQIVND (reference sequence). CDR3 residues: CANSTWATEAFF. CDR3 nucleotides: TGTGCCAATAGTACCTGGGCCACTGAAGCTTTCTTT.

This clonotype appeared a few times. The chain combines TRBV27 with TRBJ1-1; D not certain. Germline V gene data show CDR1 as MNHEY and CDR2 as SMNVEV (reference sequence). Trimming removed 0 bases at V and 1 base at J, with 9 bases between. The CDR3 runs to 15 residues. CDR3 residues: CASSLSGNPNTEAFF. The DNA for the CDR3 is TGTGCCAGCAGTTTATCGGGAAATCCGAACACTGAAGCTTTCTTT.

The sample holds many counts of this clonotype. The rearrangement uses TRBV7-9 and TRBJ2-3; D ambiguous. The CDR3 totals 15 residues. Per the germline V gene, CDR1 is SEHNR and CDR2 is FQNEAQ (reference sequence). V shed 2 bases and J shed 1 base, with 10 bases lying between them. The CDR3 loop reads CASSLFPHGTDTQYF. CDR3 sequence (DNA): TGTGCCAGCAGCTTATTTCCACACGGCACAGATACGCAGTATTTT.

As regards this clonotype: One junction end does not reproduce the germline sequence, and a read error may be involved. This chain connects TRBV15 to TRBJ2-2; maybe TRBD2 (5 bases). The CDR3 is made up of 16 amino acids. Germline V gene sequence: CDR1 LNHNV, CDR2 YYDKDF (reference sequence). CDR3 amino acids: CATSRDERSNTGELCF. For the CDR3, the DNA is TGTGCCACCAGCAGAGATGAGCGATCGAACACCGGGGAGCTGTGTTTT.

The chain has TRBV6-1 and TRBJ1-1; D possibly corresponds to TRBD1 (5 bases). Trimming cost V 6 bases and J 9 bases, with 14 bases left between them. The CDR3 totals 12 residues. The germline V gene has CDR1 MNHNS and CDR2 SASEGT. The CDR3 nucleotides are TGTGCCAGCAGCTTAACAGGAGTTCAAGCTTTCTTT. Amino acids: CASSLTGVQAFF.

A few counts support this clonotype. This rearrangement joins TRBV20-1 to TRBJ1-6; perhaps TRBD1 as D (5 bases). Germline V gene data show CDR1 as DFQATT and CDR2 as SNEGSKA (reference sequence). Trimming removed 5 bases at V and 7 bases at J, with 9 bases between. The CDR3 runs 12 residues. CDR3 in amino acids: CSAWDGNSPLHF. The CDR3, as DNA: TGCAGTGCTTGGGACGGGAATTCACCCCTCCACTTT.

The sample holds many counts of this clonotype. The V call is TRBV29-1, the J call TRBJ2-3; D remains ambiguous. Germline lookup yields CDR1 SQVTM and CDR2 ANQGSEA. V gave up 7 bases and J gave up 1 base, with 21 bases separating them. The CDR3 has 16 residues. Here the CDR3 DNA reads TGCAGCGCCCTTGGGCTAAACAAACTCCGCACAGATACGCAGTATTTT. It yields the protein CSALGLNKLRTDTQYF.

Comments on this clonotype: A much larger clone lies a single base off, so this may be a read error. Without the conserved terminal phenylalanine or tryptophan, this CDR3 likely stems from a read error. The chain carries TRBV7-6 and TRBJ2-3; D not certain. V was pared by 5 bases and J by 6 bases, with 12 bases between. Germline CDR1 and CDR2: SGHVS and FNYEAQ. This CDR3 has 13 residues. The CDR3 nucleotides are TGTGCCAGCAGCCGACAAGCATATGATACGCAGTATCTT. Translated: CASSRQAYDTQYL.

J is TRBJ1-1 and V is TRBV4-3; D may be TRBD1 (6 bases). Germline V lookup: CDR1 LGHNA, CDR2 YSLEER. V was clipped by 0 bases and J by 0 bases, with 14 bases between them. The CDR3 is made up of 17 amino acids. CDR3 DNA sequence: TGCGCCAGCAGCCAAGAACGGGGGCGACATATGAACACTGAAGCTTTCTTT. Its translation: CASSQERGRHMNTEAFF.

This clonotype was observed a few times. The V gene is TRBV4-1, the J gene TRBJ2-7; D tentatively fits TRBD1 or TRBD2 (5 bases each). Germline V CDR1 and CDR2: MGHRA, YSYEKL. Trimming removed 4 bases from V and 0 bases from J, with 19 bases in between. This CDR3 contains 17 residues. The CDR3 spells CASSPSPSGASSYEQYF. DNA for the CDR3: TGCGCCAGCAGCCCGTCCCCTTCCGGGGCCAGCTCCTACGAGCAGTACTTC.

This CDR3 reads CASSFNAGQGAYEQYF. CDR3 sequence (DNA): TGTGCCAGCAGTTTTAACGCTGGACAGGGGGCCTACGAGCAGTACTTC. The rearrangement links TRBV27 to TRBJ2-7; TRBD1 aligns across 10 bases. The trim removed 3 bases at V and 2 bases at J, leaving 7 bases unmatched. The CDR3 is made up of 16 amino acids. Germline-derived CDR1 and CDR2 are MNHEY and SMNVEV (reference sequence).

The CDR3 coding sequence is TGTGCCAGCTCACTGCGGGACAGCCTTTGGGGGGCCAACGTCCTGACTTTC. It is translated as CASSLRDSLWGANVLTF. This chain uses TRBV18 with TRBJ2-6, with D maybe TRBD1 (7 bases). Trimming took off 4 bases at V and 4 bases at J, with 17 bases between the two ends. CDR1 and CDR2 (germline): KGHSH, LQKENI. CDR3 length: 17 residues.

The chain combines TRBV6-2 or TRBV6-3 with TRBJ2-7, with 8 bases that match TRBD1. Trimming removed 4 bases from V and 4 bases from J; junction bases left unmatched: 12. Looked up from germline, CDR1 is MNHEY and CDR2 is SVGEGT. The CDR3 totals 16 residues. The CDR3: CASSWKGQVPRYEQYF. The DNA of the CDR3 is TGTGCCAGCAGTTGGAAGGGACAGGTGCCTCGGTACGAGCAGTACTTC.

This clonotype showed up just a few times. The genes are TRBV6-2 or TRBV6-3 and TRBJ1-5; unclear D gene. The germline CDR1 and CDR2 sequences are MNHEY and SVGEGT. V was clipped by 2 bases and J by 7 bases, with 6 bases between them. There are 12 residues in the CDR3. CDR3 sequence reads: CASSYLEQPQHF. In DNA, the CDR3 is TGTGCCAGCAGTTACCTCGAGCAGCCCCAGCATTTT.

This rearrangement joins TRBV29-1 to TRBJ2-7; 10 positions match TRBD1. Unmatched junction bases numbered 7, after V lost 5 bases and J lost 0 bases. Germline CDR1 SQVTM, CDR2 ANQGSEA. The CDR3 runs to 15 residues. The CDR3 loop is CSVLTGGFDSYEQYF. For the CDR3, the DNA is TGCAGCGTTTTGACAGGGGGCTTCGACTCCTACGAGCAGTACTTC.

In its sample, this clonotype was seen once. A much larger clone sits a single nucleotide away, making a read error possible. V and J are TRBV9 and TRBJ2-2, with a possible D match to TRBD2 (5 bases). The CDR3 runs 12 residues. The germline V gene encodes CDR1 SGDLS and CDR2 YYNGEE. The CDR3 is CASCVGGGELFF. The CDR3 coding sequence is TGTGCCAGCTGCGTAGGAGGCGGGGAGCTGTTTTTT. Variable domain in full (rest from reference TRBV9 and TRBJ2-2): DSGVTQTPKHLITATGQRVTLRCSPRSGDLSVYWYQQSLDQGLQFLIQYYNGEERAKGNILERFSAQQFPDLHSELNLSSLELGDSALYFCASCVGGGELFFGEGSRLTVL.

This chain uses TRBV29-1 with TRBJ2-1, with D maybe TRBD2 (6 bases). Germline V gene lookup returns CDR1 SQVTM and CDR2 ANQGSEA. The CDR3 covers 13 residues. The V end was cut by 3 bases, the J end by 2 bases, with 8 bases between. CDR3 bases: TGCAGCGTTGACGGGGGTCCCTACAATGAGCAGTTCTTC. This codes for CSVDGGPYNEQFF.

This clonotype was seen only a few times. V and J are TRBV12-3 or TRBV12-4 and TRBJ1-1; the D is unclear. The CDR3 covers 11 residues. Trimming cost V 3 bases and J 11 bases, with 10 bases left between them. The CDR3 sequence: CASSLEGWAFF. The CDR3, as DNA: TGTGCCAGCAGTTTGGAGGGTTGGGCTTTCTTT.

This clonotype has just a few counts. A much larger clone lies one base from this, so it may be a read error. The V and J genes are TRBV14 and TRBJ2-7; tentatively, D is TRBD1 (6 bases). From germline, CDR1 is SGHDN and CDR2 FVKESK. The CDR3 is 13 residues long. The CDR3 is CASSQTGGYKQYF. The CDR3 nucleotides are TGTGCCAGCAGCCAGACTGGGGGCTACAAGCAGTACTTC.

This clonotype was observed at least ten times. This sequence joins TRBV4-3 and TRBJ1-3; no firm D call. V was pared by 0 bases and J by 0 bases, with 9 bases between. The CDR3 totals 16 residues. The germline CDR1 and CDR2 sequences are LGHNA and YSLEER. This CDR3 is CASSQDGRASGNTIYF. The CDR3 DNA follows: TGCGCCAGCAGCCAAGATGGGCGGGCCTCTGGAAACACCATATATTTT.

Points on this clonotype: A much bigger clone sits one base away, suggesting this may be a read error. DNA of the CDR3: TGCGCCAGCAGCCAGGGCGGGTCCTACGCGCAGTACTTC. Encoded protein: CASSQGGSYAQYF. This sequence joins TRBV4-3 and TRBJ2-7, with D maybe TRBD2 (5 bases). Germline assignment: CDR1 LGHNA and CDR2 YSLEER. The CDR3 sequence is 13 residues long.

This clonotype was detected ten times or more. The chain carries TRBV5-3 and TRBJ2-7; 8 bases align to TRBD1. TRBV5-3 is labeled an ORF, and its function is uncertain. This CDR3 is 15 amino acids long. V shed 8 bases and J 2 bases; nucleotides not matched to a gene: 12. The CDR3 DNA reads TGTGCCAGCAGCCTAGGACAGGGAGTAACCTACGAGCAGTACTTC. This gives the protein CASSLGQGVTYEQYF.

The table lists this clonotype with a few counts. In nucleotides, the CDR3 is TGTGCCATCAATTACCCGGACAGGGGGCAAGAGACCCAGTACTTC. Its protein is CAINYPDRGQETQYF. The chain uses TRBV10-3 and TRBJ2-5; 10 nucleotides agree with TRBD1. The V gene's germline CDR1 is ENHRY and CDR2 SYGVKD. Trimming cost V 7 bases and J 2 bases; bases outside gene matches: 7. CDR3 length: 15 residues.